A single sample is the source of the 4 T cell receptor beta chains below, sequenced in a study of vaccination and CD4 T cells after COVID-19. The Oncomine TCR Beta short-read assay was applied to DNA of cultured CD4+ T cells. TCRdb re-derived calls from the PCR reads in MiXCR, one entry per CDR3 protein. The sample has 12,000 or so distinct CDR3 sequences; roughly two fifths are singletons. Treatment specified: approximately 10-day PBMC culture with coronavirus spike peptide pools or control peptides (ViraFEST assay). The antigens these receptors bind are not known. Sample: cultured CD4+ T cells from blood. The receptors shown here come from a human donor with COVID-19.

V and J are TRBV6-1 and TRBJ1-5, with TRBD1 matching 10 bases. Germline values: CDR1 MNHNS, CDR2 SASEGT. The junction had 7 bases not matched to a gene; V was cut back by 6 bases and J by 5 bases. The CDR3 covers 15 residues. The CDR3 reads CASSRDRGRDQPQHF. Here the CDR3 DNA reads TGTGCCAGCAGCCGGGACAGGGGCCGGGATCAGCCCCAGCATTTT.

This chain joins TRBV4-2 and TRBJ1-2; 9 bases fit TRBD1. J gave up 7 bases and V 1 base, and 7 bases lay outside the gene matches. This CDR3 is 15 amino acids long. Per the germline V gene, CDR1 is LGHNA and CDR2 is YNFKEQ. The CDR3 nucleotides are TGTGCCAGCAGCCAAGGGGGACAGGGATTTGGTGGCTACACCTTC. Its translation is CASSQGGQGFGGYTF.

This chain uses TRBV10-2 with TRBJ1-1; D not resolved. The germline gives CDR1 WSHSY, CDR2 SAAADI. Trimming removed 10 bases from V and 7 bases from J, with 13 bases in between. The CDR3 has 11 residues. As DNA, the CDR3 is TGCGCCACAACCGGGCTCGATGAAGCTTTCTTT. It translates to CATTGLDEAFF.

In this sample, this clonotype turned up a few times. The chain employs TRBV7-2 and TRBJ2-3; the match to TRBD2 covers 14 bases. Losses at the gene ends were 1 base for V and 2 bases for J; bases not matched to a gene: 2. The germline gives CDR1 SGHTA, CDR2 FQGNSA. This CDR3 is 17 amino acids long. CDR3 nucleotides: TGTGCCAGCAGCTTAGGACTAGCGGGGGGGTACACAGATACGCAGTATTTT. This translates into CASSLGLAGGYTDTQYF.